The next 16 T cell receptor beta chains were all read from a single sample in a study of cytomegalovirus exposure and HLA in healthy donors. Use of 60 Vbeta and 13 Jbeta primers characterized the PCR. Generated by immunoSEQ multiplex PCR, the TCRdb table keeps only in-frame clones and is missing some. The sample has roughly 190,000 clones; over 75% are singletons. Material for sequencing was PBMCs. Every receptor here comes from a woman aged 45-60 years in good health and CMV-seropositive.

This chain links TRBV4-1 with TRBJ2-5, with 8 bases lining up with TRBD2. The DNA end is a closer match to TRBJ2-7, so the J assignment may be wrong. CDR1 and CDR2 (germline): MGHRA, YSYEKL. The CDR3 runs 16 residues. CDR3 residues: CASSQVSGGAAYEQYF. The CDR3 coding sequence is TGCGCCAGCAGCCAAGTCAGCGGGGGTGCCGCGTACGAGCAGTACTTC.

This chain uses TRBV28 with TRBJ1-2; maybe TRBD1 (6 bases). Trimming pared 6 bases from V and 8 bases from J, leaving 16 bases between. The CDR3 length is 13 residues. Germline CDR1 and CDR2: MDHEN and SYDVKM. DNA of the CDR3: TGTGCCAGCAGCTCAGACAGGAGTTTGGGCTACACCTTC. Protein sequence: CASSSDRSLGYTF.

The chain uses TRBV7-9 and TRBJ2-3; a weak D match, TRBD1 (6 bases). The germline V gene encodes CDR1 SEHNR and CDR2 FQNEAQ (reference sequence). The ends were cut back, 2 bases at V and 9 bases at J, with 9 bases in the middle. This CDR3 contains 12 residues. The DNA of the CDR3 is TGTGCCAGCAGCTTATTCAGGGGAACGCAGTATTTT. Translated, it gives CASSLFRGTQYF.

As to this clone: At one boundary the junction diverges from the germline segment, which might be a read error. The chain employs TRBV10-3 and TRBJ2-6; 8 bases are shared with TRBD2. Germline lookup yields CDR1 ENHRY and CDR2 SYGVKD. The CDR3 consists of 16 residues. CDR3 sequence: CASMQAGGLGANVLAF. The CDR3, as DNA: TGTGCCTCCATGCAGGCGGGGGGCTTAGGGGCCAACGTCCTGGCTTTC.

As concerns this clone: The same CDR3 also results from other DNA sequences found in this sample. The chain combines TRBV5-1 with TRBJ1-5; 9 bases line up with TRBD1. The germline V gene has CDR1 SGHRS and CDR2 YFSETQ. There are 14 residues in the CDR3. V shed 0 bases and J 5 bases; nucleotides not matched to a gene: 0. The CDR3 sequence: CASSLGQGDQPQHF. CDR3 sequence (DNA): TGCGCCAGCAGCTTGGGACAGGGGGATCAGCCCCAGCATTTT. Looking up the rest from reference TRBV5-1 and TRBJ1-5 gives the full variable domain: KAGVTQTPRYLIKTRGQQVTLSCSPISGHRSVSWYQQTPGQGLQFLFEYFSETQRNKGNFPGRFSGRQFSNSRSEMNVSTLELGDSALYLCASSLGQGDQPQHFGDGTRLSIL.

The chain joins TRBV28 to TRBJ2-1; 8 bases map to TRBD1. The V gene end was trimmed by 5 bases and the J gene end by 7 bases; junction bases not matched to a gene: 4. CDR1 MDHEN and CDR2 SYDVKM come from the germline V gene. The CDR3 has 13 residues. The CDR3 protein is CASSRRGLNEQFF. The DNA for the CDR3 is TGTGCCAGCAGTCGCAGGGGGCTGAATGAGCAGTTCTTC.

The chain links TRBV28 to TRBJ2-7; D possibly corresponds to TRBD1 (6 bases). V lost 5 bases and J 3 bases, leaving 26 bases between the germline ends. Germline V gene lookup returns CDR1 MDHEN and CDR2 SYDVKM. The CDR3 has 18 residues. CDR3 amino acids: CASSIPRGGTGFGYEQYF. Here the CDR3 DNA reads TGTGCCAGCAGTATCCCCAGGGGCGGCACGGGCTTCGGCTACGAGCAGTACTTC. The full variable domain, with the rest looked up from reference TRBV28 and TRBJ2-7, is DVKVTQSSRYLVKRTGEKVFLECVQDMDHENMFWYRQDPGLGLRLIYFSYDVKMKEKGDIPEGYSVSREKKERFSLILESASTNQTSMYLCASSIPRGGTGFGYEQYFGPGTRLTVT.

The sample holds one count of this clone. The gene calls are TRBV6-5 and TRBJ2-7; a weak D match, TRBD1 (6 bases). V was trimmed by 6 bases and J by 0 bases, leaving 9 bases between them. This CDR3 is 13 amino acids long. Germline lookup yields CDR1 MNHEY and CDR2 SVGAGI. In DNA form, the CDR3 reads TGTGCCAGCAGAAAGGACAGCTCCTACGAGCAGTACTTC. Amino acid sequence: CASRKDSSYEQYF.

V usage is TRBV19 and J usage is TRBJ2-1; 10 bases are a match to TRBD2. The CDR3 runs 15 residues. The trim removed 6 bases at V and 4 bases at J, leaving 6 bases unmatched. CDR1 and CDR2 from the germline V gene are LNHDA and SQIVND (reference sequence). The CDR3 DNA sequence: TGTGCCAGTAGCCTCGGACTAGCGGATTACAATGAGCAGTTCTTC. As protein: CASSLGLADYNEQFF.

The chain uses TRBV2 and TRBJ2-2, with 8 bases identical to TRBD2. The CDR3 extends over 16 amino acids. Germline V gene lookup returns CDR1 SNHLY and CDR2 FYNNEI. Trimming took 7 bases from V and 3 from J; bases not matched to a gene: 10. This CDR3 reads CASKPTSGRDTGELFF. The CDR3 nucleotides read TGTGCCAGCAAGCCTACTAGCGGAAGGGACACCGGGGAGCTGTTTTTT.

The CDR3 coding sequence is TGTGCTAGTGGGTTATTGAAATCGGGGGAGCAGTACTTC. Amino acid sequence: CASGLLKSGEQYF. The chain carries TRBV12-5 and TRBJ2-7; maybe TRBD2 (5 bases). Trimming pared 6 bases from V and 7 bases from J, leaving 16 bases between. The V gene's germline CDR1 is LGHNT and CDR2 FRNRAP. This CDR3 has 13 amino acids.

The chain recombines TRBV9 with TRBJ2-7, with D possibly matching TRBD1 (6 bases). The germline V and J ends were trimmed by 3 bases and 3 bases, with 10 bases remaining between them. CDR1 is SGDLS, CDR2 YYNGEE, per germline. The CDR3 covers 13 residues. CDR3 sequence: CASSDGQSYEQYF. The CDR3 nucleotides read TGTGCCAGCAGCGATGGACAGAGCTACGAGCAGTACTTC.

This sequence joins TRBV14 and TRBJ2-7; D is perhaps TRBD2 (5 bases). V was trimmed by 0 bases and J by 3 bases, leaving 12 bases between them. The CDR3 runs 15 residues. Germline lookup yields CDR1 SGHDN and CDR2 FVKESK. The CDR3 nucleotides are TGTGCCAGCAGCCAAGAAGCCTGGGCGGGCTACGAGCAGTACTTC. Protein: CASSQEAWAGYEQYF.

The chain has TRBV7-9 and TRBJ2-3; TRBD2 matches at 8 bases. J lost 1 base, V lost 3 bases, and 12 bases had no gene match. Germline V gene lookup returns CDR1 SEHNR and CDR2 FQNEAQ (reference sequence). This CDR3 is 18 amino acids long. CDR3 sequence (DNA): TGTGCCAGCAGCTTTATCCGGGGGGGCATAAGGGGCACAGATACGCAGTATTTT. It yields the protein CASSFIRGGIRGTDTQYF. Full variable domain (remainder filled in from reference TRBV7-9 and TRBJ2-3): DTGVSQNPRHKITKRGQNVTFRCDPISEHNRLYWYRQTLGQGPEFLTYFQNEAQLEKSRLLSDRFSAERPKGSFSTLEIQRTEQGDSAMYLCASSFIRGGIRGTDTQYFGPGTRLTVL.

The chain employs TRBV5-5 and TRBJ1-2; 8 nucleotides align to TRBD1. V gave up 2 bases and J gave up 2 bases; unmatched junction bases: 8. The germline V gene has CDR1 SGHKS and CDR2 YYEKEE (reference sequence). This CDR3 contains 16 residues. CDR3 in amino acids: CASSFSDRGINYGYTF. The CDR3 bases are TGTGCCAGCAGCTTCTCTGACAGGGGCATAAACTATGGCTACACCTTC.

The chain employs TRBV7-2 and TRBJ1-3; D is uncertain. This CDR3 has 14 amino acids. V lost 5 bases and J 2 bases, leaving 10 bases between the germline ends. CDR1 is SGHTA, CDR2 FQGNSA, per germline. CDR3 in DNA: TGTGCCAGCAGCCCGCGAGTAACTGGAAACACCATATATTTT. It is translated as CASSPRVTGNTIYF.